The T cell receptor (beta chain) described here comes from a study of early T cells in non-severe SARS-CoV-2 infection. Turning to the study itself: Alpha and beta chains were unpaired, from unsorted whole-blood bulk RNA.

TCRdb redid the calling of the 5' RACE reads with MiXCR, one entry per CDR3 protein. The table includes approximately 70,000 distinct CDR3 sequences, roughly 4.5% detected once. This clonotype was detected ten times or more. This receptor was taken from an adult who was a healthcare worker with PCR-confirmed SARS-CoV-2 infection or an uninfected control (not recorded which). The donor label of this sample is uncertain. This sample comprised whole blood, obtained at baseline.

CDR3 nucleotide sequence: TGTGCCAGCAGTGAATGGTTGCGGGCGGGTGGTCAAGAGACCCAGTACTTC. Amino acids: CASSEWLRAGGQETQYF. This chain links TRBV2 with TRBJ2-5, with TRBD2 as a possible D gene (5 bases). Germline values: CDR1 SNHLY, CDR2 FYNNEI. V gave up 2 bases and J gave up 2 bases, with 18 bases separating them. This CDR3 has 17 amino acids.